The T cell receptor (beta chain) under discussion was sequenced for a study of OX40 agonist ivuxolimab in advanced cancers. The wider study: Hepatocellular carcinoma, melanoma, renal cell or head and neck cancer affected the dose-escalation patients.

Profiled with immunoSEQ multiplex PCR; TCRdb holds only in-frame clones, not every one. The sample records tens of thousands of clones, approximately 94% being singletons. Trimming took off 3 bases at V and 1 base at J, with 14 bases between the two ends. The CDR3 has 15 residues. Germline CDR1 and CDR2: SGHDT and YYEEEE. The chain joins TRBV5-6 to TRBJ2-7; D may be TRBD1 (6 bases). This clonotype was obtained from an adult with an advanced solid tumor such as melanoma, head and neck, liver or kidney cancer. The source was CD4+ or CD8+ T cells sorted from blood, collected in a trial of the OX40 agonist ivuxolimab. The CDR3 DNA reads as TGTGCCAGCAGCTCCATCCTTACAGGGTCCTACGAGCAGTACTTC. Protein sequence: CASSSILTGSYEQYF.